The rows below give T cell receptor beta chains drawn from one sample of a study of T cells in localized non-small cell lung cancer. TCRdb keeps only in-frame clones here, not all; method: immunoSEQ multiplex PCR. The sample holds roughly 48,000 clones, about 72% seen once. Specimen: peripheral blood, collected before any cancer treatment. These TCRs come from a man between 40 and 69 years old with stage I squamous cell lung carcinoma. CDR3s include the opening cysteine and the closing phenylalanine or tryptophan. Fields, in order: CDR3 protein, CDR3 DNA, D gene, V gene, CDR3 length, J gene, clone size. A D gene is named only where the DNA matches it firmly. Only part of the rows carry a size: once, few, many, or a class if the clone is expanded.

CASSPRTGGGTEAFF,TGTGCCAGCAGTCCTCGGACAGGGGGAGGTACTGAAGCTTTCTTT,TRBD1,TRBV6-5,15,TRBJ1-1,NA
CAWSTRVRDTEAFF,TGTGCCTGGAGTACAAGGGTCCGGGACACTGAAGCTTTCTTT,NA,TRBV30,14,TRBJ1-1,NA
CASQSGGANEQFF,TGTGCCAGCCAAAGCGGGGGGGCCAATGAGCAGTTCTTC,TRBD2,TRBV28,13,TRBJ2-1,NA
CASSVGNTEAFF,TGTGCCAGCAGTGTGGGGAACACTGAAGCTTTCTTT,NA,TRBV2,12,TRBJ1-1,NA
CAIRKDSGRETQYF,TGTGCCATCCGGAAAGACAGCGGGCGGGAGACCCAGTACTTC,NA,TRBV10-3,14,TRBJ2-5,NA
CATDQLEWGGEQFF,TGTGCCACCGACCAACTAGAATGGGGTGGGGAGCAGTTCTTC,NA,TRBV10-3,14,TRBJ2-1,NA
CASSSGQGATEAFF,TGTGCCAGCAGCTCAGGACAGGGGGCCACTGAAGCTTTCTTT,TRBD1,TRBV7-3,14,TRBJ1-1,NA
CASSYGGRGAEAFF,TGTGCCAGCAGTTACGGGGGCAGGGGCGCTGAAGCTTTCTTT,NA,TRBV6-5,14,TRBJ1-1,NA
CASSLVVGQGDTEAFF,TGCGCCAGCAGCTTGGTAGTTGGACAGGGGGACACTGAAGCTTTCTTT,TRBD1,TRBV5-1,16,TRBJ1-1,NA
CASSTGTSSYEQYF,TGTGCCAGCAGCACGGGAACCAGCTCCTACGAGCAGTACTTC,NA,TRBV6-5,14,TRBJ2-7,NA
CASSLWRGSTGDEQFF,TGTGCCAGCAGTTTATGGCGGGGGTCAACCGGGGATGAGCAGTTCTTC,TRBD2,TRBV27,16,TRBJ2-1,NA
CASSLAPRWTAFF,TGTGCCAGCAGCTTAGCGCCCAGGTGGACAGCTTTCTTT,NA,TRBV7-8,13,TRBJ1-1,NA
CAISGGGTDTQYF,TGTGCCATCAGTGGGGGGGGCACAGATACGCAGTATTTT,NA,TRBV10-3,13,TRBJ2-3,NA
CASRSTGRSYNEQFF,TGTGCCAGCAGATCTACGGGCAGATCCTACAATGAGCAGTTCTTC,NA,TRBV7-2,15,TRBJ2-1,NA
CATSGGLSNQPQHF,TGTGCCACCAGCGGGGGCCTTAGCAATCAGCCCCAGCATTTT,NA,TRBV15,14,TRBJ1-5,NA
CSAAGQRPYTF,TGCAGTGCAGCGGGACAGCGTCCCTACACCTTC,TRBD1,TRBV20-1,11,TRBJ1-2,NA
CASSRALGGGELFF,TGTGCCAGCAGCCGGGCCCTAGGTGGCGGGGAGCTGTTTTTT,NA,TRBV2,14,TRBJ2-2,NA
CASSRGQGEKLFF,TGTGCCAGCAGCCGGGGACAGGGTGAAAAACTGTTTTTT,TRBD1,TRBV7-9,13,TRBJ1-4,NA
CASSPQTSGGYNEQFF,TGTGCCAGCAGCCCTCAGACTAGCGGGGGCTACAATGAGCAGTTCTTC,TRBD2,TRBV7-9,16,TRBJ2-1,NA
CASSLGGSSYNEQFF,TGCGCCAGCAGCTTGGGAGGTTCCTCCTACAATGAGCAGTTCTTC,NA,TRBV5-1,15,TRBJ2-1,NA
CASSLDRTSYEQYF,TGTGCCAGCAGCTTAGACAGAACCTCCTACGAGCAGTACTTC,NA,TRBV7-2,14,TRBJ2-7,NA
CASRDLGGYTF,TGTGCCAGCAGGGACCTCGGGGGCTACACCTTC,NA,TRBV2,11,TRBJ1-2,many
CASSQDRGGAGEKLFF,TGCGCCAGCAGCCAAGATCGGGGGGGCGCGGGGGAAAAACTGTTTTTT,NA,TRBV4-1,16,TRBJ1-4,NA
CASSLAPGNPQPQHF,TGTGCCAGCAGCTTAGCGCCAGGGAACCCCCAGCCCCAGCATTTT,NA,TRBV7-2,15,TRBJ1-5,NA
CASSPMTSGGYNEQFF,TGCGCCAGCAGCCCAATGACTAGCGGGGGTTACAATGAGCAGTTCTTC,TRBD2,TRBV5-1,16,TRBJ2-1,NA
CASSIGLQDRTYNEQFF,TGTGCCAGTAGTATTGGACTTCAGGACAGAACCTACAATGAGCAGTTCTTC,NA,TRBV19,17,TRBJ2-1,NA
CASSPGAGVRNSPLHF,TGTGCCAGCAGCCCGGGGGCGGGGGTCCGTAATTCACCCCTCCACTTT,NA,TRBV5-4,16,TRBJ1-6,NA
CASSPSHRYGYTF,TGTGCCAGCAGCCCAAGCCACCGCTATGGCTACACCTTC,NA,TRBV7-2,13,TRBJ1-2,NA
CASSLLDRVRSPLHF,TGTGCCAGCAGCCTCCTGGACAGGGTCAGATCACCCCTCCACTTT,TRBD1,TRBV27,15,TRBJ1-6,few
CSVEDPGQGAAFF,TGCAGCGTTGAAGATCCCGGACAGGGGGCAGCTTTCTTT,TRBD1,TRBV29-1,13,TRBJ1-1,many
CAWRGQGAFLEAFF,TGTGCCTGGAGGGGACAGGGGGCTTTCCTTGAAGCTTTCTTT,TRBD1,TRBV30,14,TRBJ1-1,NA
CASLSDRALGYTF,TGTGCCAGCCTGTCGGACAGGGCTCTAGGCTACACCTTC,TRBD1,TRBV28,13,TRBJ1-2,NA
CASSLGNTGELFF,TGTGCCAGCAGCTTAGGGAATACCGGGGAGCTGTTTTTT,NA,TRBV7-6,13,TRBJ2-2,NA
CAWSTGQYEQYF,TGTGCCTGGAGTACCGGGCAATACGAGCAGTACTTC,NA,TRBV30,12,TRBJ2-7,NA
CSARWGDEQYF,TGCAGTGCTAGGTGGGGGGATGAGCAGTACTTC,NA,TRBV20-1,11,TRBJ2-7,NA
CATSRETGYGYTF,TGTGCCACCAGCAGAGAGACAGGCTATGGCTACACCTTC,NA,TRBV15,13,TRBJ1-2,NA
CASSQVGSGGRETQYF,TGCGCCAGCAGCCAAGTTGGTAGCGGGGGGAGAGAGACCCAGTACTTC,TRBD2,TRBV4-1,16,TRBJ2-5,few
CASRGNTGELFF,TGTGCCAGCAGGGGTAACACCGGGGAGCTGTTTTTT,NA,TRBV7-7,12,TRBJ2-2,NA
CASSRQGYTEAFF,TGTGCCAGCAGCCGACAGGGTTACACTGAAGCTTTCTTT,TRBD1,TRBV5-6,13,TRBJ1-1,NA
CASSSREGLVADTQYF,TGCGCCAGCAGCTCCCGGGAAGGATTAGTTGCAGATACGCAGTATTTT,NA,TRBV5-1,16,TRBJ2-3,once
CASSPGQGLREAFF,TGTGCCAGCAGCCCCGGACAGGGCCTCCGTGAAGCTTTCTTT,TRBD1,TRBV5-6,14,TRBJ1-1,few
CASSVDRGHQETQYF,TGTGCCAGCAGCGTCGACAGGGGGCATCAAGAGACCCAGTACTTC,TRBD1,TRBV9,15,TRBJ2-5,NA
CASTLPGAYGYTF,TGTGCCAGCACCCTCCCGGGGGCCTATGGCTACACCTTC,NA,TRBV28,13,TRBJ1-2,NA
CASSLGQGVQPQHF,TGTGCCAGCAGCCTTGGACAGGGCGTACAGCCCCAGCATTTT,TRBD1,TRBV28,14,TRBJ1-5,once
CASSPEGWETQYF,TGTGCCAGCTCACCAGAGGGATGGGAGACCCAGTACTTC,NA,TRBV18,13,TRBJ2-5,few
CASSLSGSSGANVLTF,TGCGCCAGCAGCCTTTCAGGATCCTCTGGGGCCAACGTCCTGACTTTC,NA,TRBV5-1,16,TRBJ2-6,NA
CASSAKAINQPQHF,TGTGCCAGTAGTGCCAAGGCGATAAATCAGCCCCAGCATTTT,NA,TRBV19,14,TRBJ1-5,NA
CAISESGGGLQPQHF,TGTGCCATCAGTGAGTCGGGTGGGGGGCTCCAGCCCCAGCATTTT,NA,TRBV10-3,15,TRBJ1-5,NA
CASSSPSEAYEQYF,TGTGCCAGCAGCTCCCCTAGTGAGGCTTACGAGCAGTACTTC,NA,TRBV7-8,14,TRBJ2-7,NA
CASSPSGVTGELFF,TGTGCCAGCAGCCCGAGCGGGGTCACCGGGGAGCTGTTTTTT,TRBD2,TRBV7-3,14,TRBJ2-2,NA
CASSSHGQGNIQYF,TGTGCCAGCAGTTCCCACGGACAGGGAAACATTCAGTACTTC,TRBD1,TRBV28,14,TRBJ2-4,few
CASTAGGGYTF,TGTGCCAGTACTGCTGGTGGTGGCTACACCTTC,NA,TRBV19,11,TRBJ1-2,few
CASSQTPLGAGMVGTEAFF,TGTGCCAGCAGCCAAACTCCGTTGGGGGCAGGGATGGTTGGCACTGAAGCTTTCTTT,NA,TRBV4-2,19,TRBJ1-1,NA
CASSMGAHLAKNIQYF,TGTGCCAGTAGTATGGGTGCTCATTTAGCCAAAAACATTCAGTACTTC,NA,TRBV19,16,TRBJ2-4,NA